Listed here are 16 T cell receptor beta chains from one sample, sequenced in a study of blood T cells in healthy people across ages (dated by TCRdb to 2014 to 2015). The method was 5' RACE. Sequencing was carried out with an Illumina HiSeq 2500. A second PCR of 7 to 11 cycles was run with a J-beta primer mix and a sample-barcoded 5' primer. TCRdb cleaned the public reads at Q25 with fastp, built clones with MiXCR and kept in-frame beta chains. A single entry per CDR3 protein holds the most common genes and DNA from its merged rows. This sample lists about 800,000 distinct CDR3 sequences; roughly 60% were detected once. The leading ten clones occupy approximately 21% of the sample. Sequenced input: blood. Receptor source: a man under 40 in good health.

This clonotype turned up a few times. The V and J genes are TRBV7-9 and TRBJ2-3, with 9 bases fitting TRBD2. Germline-derived CDR1 and CDR2 are SEHNR and FQNEAQ (reference sequence). Trimming cost V 6 bases and J 2 bases; bases outside gene matches: 6. The CDR3 spans 15 residues. CDR3 bases: TGTGCCAGCAGTTCCCTAGCGGGGATCACAGATACGCAGTATTTT. Protein sequence: CASSSLAGITDTQYF.

This chain uses TRBV5-1 with TRBJ1-1; D is perhaps TRBD1 (6 bases). The germline V and J ends were trimmed by 5 bases and 1 base, with 12 bases remaining between them. The germline CDR1 and CDR2 sequences are SGHRS and YFSETQ. This CDR3 contains 14 residues. In DNA form, the CDR3 reads TGCGCCAGCAGGGATACAGGGACGAACACTGAAGCTTTCTTT. This codes for CASRDTGTNTEAFF.

This rearrangement joins TRBV9 to TRBJ2-1, with 12 bases lining up with TRBD1. With V trimmed by 7 bases and J by 9 bases, 8 bases remained unmatched. Germline CDR1 reads SGDLS; CDR2 reads YYNGEE. The CDR3 length is 14 residues. The CDR3 DNA is TGTGCCAGCGGGGGACAGGGGGCTTGGGGTGAGCAGTTCTTC. Translating it yields CASGGQGAWGEQFF.

The chain carries TRBV29-1 and TRBJ1-6, with 7 bases aligning to TRBD1. Germline CDR1 reads SQVTM; CDR2 reads ANQGSEA. The CDR3 contains 17 residues. J gave up 8 bases and V 2 bases, and 15 bases lay outside the gene matches. CDR3 region: CSVESLFSGTAYSPLHF. The DNA for the CDR3 is TGCAGCGTTGAAAGTTTGTTCTCCGGGACAGCCTATTCACCCCTCCACTTT.

This clonotype was detected only a few times. The chain links TRBV29-1 to TRBJ2-1; 8 nucleotides agree with TRBD1. Germline-derived CDR1 and CDR2 are SQVTM and ANQGSEA. CDR3 length equals 14 residues. The trim removed 7 bases at V and 6 bases at J, leaving 11 bases unmatched. Written as DNA, the CDR3 is TGCAGCGCCCGGGGCAGGGGGCTAATCAATGAGCAGTTCTTC. Protein: CSARGRGLINEQFF.

The chain carries TRBV7-9 and TRBJ1-1, with 8 bases identical to TRBD1. V lost 5 bases, J lost 4 bases, and 3 bases stayed unmatched. The length of the CDR3 is 13 residues. Germline-derived CDR1 and CDR2 are SEHNR and FQNEAQ (reference sequence). CDR3 bases: TGTGCCAGCAGCGCGGACAGGGCCACTGAAGCTTTCTTT. It encodes CASSADRATEAFF.

This clonotype was detected a few times. The rearrangement links TRBV13 to TRBJ2-7; D uncertain. Per germline, CDR1 PRHDT and CDR2 FYEKMQ (reference sequence). This CDR3 is built from 13 residues. The germline V and J ends were trimmed by 2 bases and 7 bases, with 12 bases remaining between them. The CDR3 DNA follows: TGTGCCAGCAGCTTATCGGTGGAAGGGGAGCAGTACTTC. Translation: CASSLSVEGEQYF.

The genes are TRBV10-3 and TRBJ2-3; TRBD1 aligns across 10 bases. Losses at the gene ends were 4 bases for V and 3 bases for J; bases not matched to a gene: 1. The CDR3 has 14 amino acids. Germline CDR1 reads ENHRY; CDR2 reads SYGVKD. CDR3 DNA sequence: TGTGCCATCAGTGCGGGACAGGGGACAGATACGCAGTATTTT. Its protein product is CAISAGQGTDTQYF.

The chain employs TRBV5-1 and TRBJ2-7; either TRBD1 or TRBD2 may fit D (5 bases each). Per germline, CDR1 SGHRS and CDR2 YFSETQ. The CDR3 runs 17 residues. V was trimmed by 2 bases and J by 0 bases, leaving 18 bases between them. DNA for the CDR3: TGCGCCAGCAGCTTCGAGGGACGAGCTCTAAGCTCCTACGAGCAGTACTTC. Protein product: CASSFEGRALSSYEQYF.

Details on this clonotype: One junction end does not reproduce the germline sequence, and a read error may be involved. The CDR3 DNA sequence: TGCAGCTTCGTCCCGGGACAGGGGCCCCCGCCGGAGACCCAGAACTTC. Protein product: CSFVPGQGPPPETQNF. The chain joins TRBV29-1 to TRBJ2-7; 10 bases agree with TRBD1. Germline values: CDR1 SQVTM, CDR2 ANQGSEA. The CDR3 contains 16 residues.

Only a few counts were recorded for this clonotype. The rearrangement uses TRBV12-3 or TRBV12-4 and TRBJ2-7; D possibly corresponds to TRBD2 (6 bases). V lost 1 base, J lost 7 bases, and 14 bases lay in between. CDR3 length: 14 amino acids. The CDR3 here is CASSLEAREREQYF. CDR3 nucleotide sequence: TGTGCCAGCAGTTTAGAGGCCCGGGAGAGAGAGCAGTACTTC.

The chain carries TRBV10-3 and TRBJ2-5, with 9 nucleotides matching TRBD1. The V gene's germline CDR1 is ENHRY and CDR2 SYGVKD. With 6 bases clipped from V and 11 bases from J, the junction kept 7 bases outside the gene matches. CDR3 length: 12 amino acids. The CDR3 sequence: CAISGDREGQYF. DNA for the CDR3: TGTGCCATCAGCGGGGACAGGGAGGGGCAGTACTTC.

The V gene is TRBV9, the J gene TRBJ2-2; D gene unclear. Germline CDR1 and CDR2: SGDLS and YYNGEE. This CDR3 comprises 13 residues. V lost 3 bases, J lost 5 bases, and 8 bases lay in between. For the CDR3, the DNA is TGTGCCAGCAGCGCCGTATCAACCGGGGAGCTGTTTTTT. Protein: CASSAVSTGELFF.

The chain recombines TRBV20-1 with TRBJ2-7; a possible D gene is TRBD1 (6 bases). Judging by the DNA end, TRBJ2-5 fits better; the J call may be wrong. Germline V CDR1 and CDR2: DFQATT, SNEGSKA (reference sequence). The CDR3 covers 15 residues. CDR3 loop: CSARPHRDIQETQYF. CDR3 coding DNA: TGCAGTGCTAGACCCCACCGGGACATCCAAGAGACCCAGTACTTC.

As regards this clonotype: A much bigger clone sits one base away, suggesting this may be a read error. This sequence joins TRBV20-1 and TRBJ2-7; perhaps D is TRBD1 or TRBD2 (6 bases each). The J call is in doubt because the DNA end fits TRBJ2-4 better. Germline lookup yields CDR1 DFQATT and CDR2 SNEGSKA (reference sequence). The CDR3 length is 16 residues. The CDR3 DNA reads TGCAGTGCTAGAGATCCCTTACAGGGAGGCAAAAACATTCAGTACTTC. The encoded protein is CSARDPLQGGKNIQYF.

The CDR3 region is CTTDGNQPQHF. CDR3 DNA sequence: TGCACCACCGACGGTAATCAGCCCCAGCATTTT. This chain uses TRBV20-1 with TRBJ1-5, with D unclear. Germline loops: CDR1 DFQATT, CDR2 SNEGSKA (reference sequence). This CDR3 has 11 amino acids.